This entry lists 31 T cell receptor beta chains sequenced from one sample in a study of CD8+ T cells in alopecia areata. Treatment noted: oral pan-JAK inhibitor, 5-10 mg twice daily. RNA extraction and reverse transcription yielded cDNA as sequencing template. TCRdb's copy holds only in-frame clones and misses some; the assay was immunoSEQ multiplex PCR. The profile shows more than 150,000 clones, 45% to 60% of them singletons. Here the sequenced sample was CD8+ T cells sorted from blood, taken around week 54, from a patient treated with tofacitinib. These receptors originate from a human donor with alopecia areata.

The rearrangement uses TRBV30 and TRBJ1-1; no clear D. The germline CDR1 and CDR2 sequences are GTSNPN and SVGIG (reference sequence). V lost 4 bases to trimming and J lost 4 bases, with 7 bases between them. CDR3 length equals 11 residues. CDR3 coding DNA: TGTGCCTGGACTTGGGGCACTGAAGCTTTCTTT. Protein product: CAWTWGTEAFF.

The chain carries TRBV7-8 and TRBJ2-5; no definite D call. This CDR3 is 14 amino acids long. Germline-derived CDR1 and CDR2 are SGHVS and FQNEAQ. Trimming removed 1 base at V and 4 bases at J, with 10 bases between. CDR3 in amino acids: CASSLGTVRETQYF. DNA for the CDR3: TGTGCCAGCAGCTTAGGAACGGTGCGAGAGACCCAGTACTTC.

The gene calls are TRBV4-3 and TRBJ2-7; 9 nucleotides match TRBD1. The germline gives CDR1 LGHNA, CDR2 YSLEER. Germline trimming cut 4 bases from V and 6 bases from J; bases unmatched to any gene: 13. This CDR3 is built from 16 residues. The CDR3, as DNA: TGCGCCAGCAGCCTAACGTGGACAGGGGAACATGGCGAGCAGTACTTC. Its translation is CASSLTWTGEHGEQYF.

The chain has TRBV30 and TRBJ1-2, with 8 bases lining up with TRBD1. The CDR3 is made up of 14 amino acids. Per germline, CDR1 GTSNPN and CDR2 SVGIG (reference sequence). V lost 0 bases to trimming and J lost 4 bases; unmatched junction nucleotides: 4. For the CDR3, the DNA is TGTGCCTGGAGTGTACGACAGGGGAGCTATGGCTACACCTTC. Translating gives CAWSVRQGSYGYTF.

The chain is built from TRBV27 and TRBJ2-4; 8 bases line up with TRBD1. CDR3 length equals 15 residues. The J segment lost 0 bases and the V segment lost 6 bases, leaving 4 bases of the junction unmatched. Germline assignment: CDR1 MNHEY and CDR2 SMNVEV (reference sequence). CDR3 residues: CASSAGQGAKNIQYF. The DNA of the CDR3 is TGTGCCAGCAGCGCAGGACAGGGAGCCAAAAACATTCAGTACTTC.

The chain uses TRBV7-9 and TRBJ1-6; D is unresolved. CDR1 and CDR2 from the germline V gene are SEHNR and FQNEAQ (reference sequence). The V end lost 8 bases, the J end lost 7 bases, and 12 bases lay between the germline ends. CDR3 length: 13 amino acids. The CDR3 DNA reads as TGTGCCAGCGGCCCTATAGGGAATTCACCCCTCCACTTT. Protein: CASGPIGNSPLHF.

This clone was seen a few times. The chain combines TRBV14 with TRBJ2-5, with D possibly being TRBD2 (6 bases). The CDR3 extends over 15 amino acids. CDR1 and CDR2 (germline): SGHDN, FVKESK. V lost 4 bases and J 6 bases, leaving 18 bases between the germline ends. The CDR3 coding sequence is TGTGCCAGCAGCCGACATCCGGGACGGGAGAAGACCCAGTACTTC. It codes for CASSRHPGREKTQYF. Together with reference TRBV14 and TRBJ2-5, the CDR3 gives the full variable domain: EAGVTQFPSHSVIEKGQTVTLRCDPISGHDNLYWYRRVMGKEIKFLLHFVKESKQDESGMPNNRFLAERTGGTYSTLKVQPAELEDSGVYFCASSRHPGREKTQYFGPGTRLLVL.

V gene TRBV12-5 combines with J gene TRBJ1-2; D might be TRBD1 (6 bases). Deletions cut 5 bases from V and 4 bases from J, with 17 bases between. The CDR3 has 15 amino acids. Looked up from germline, CDR1 is LGHNT and CDR2 is FRNRAP. The CDR3 DNA reads TGTGCTAGTGGTCCCCCCCTCAGGGGCGGCTATGGCTACACCTTC. Translating gives CASGPPLRGGYGYTF.

V gene TRBV4-1 combines with J gene TRBJ1-2, with 11 bases identical to TRBD1. The CDR3 runs to 15 residues. Germline V gene sequence: CDR1 MGHRA, CDR2 YSYEKL. V dropped 5 bases and J dropped 4; count of bases not matched to a gene: 6. CDR3 nucleotides: TGCGCCAGCAGCACCGGACAGGGGGCGCGCTATGGCTACACCTTC. Its protein product is CASSTGQGARYGYTF.

The chain has TRBV5-4 and TRBJ2-7, with a weak D call TRBD2 (5 bases). Germline V gene lookup returns CDR1 SGHNT and CDR2 YYREEE (reference sequence). V lost 5 bases to trimming and J lost 7 bases, with 13 bases between them. The CDR3 extends over 12 amino acids. The CDR3 spells CASRRASGEQYF. In DNA form, the CDR3 reads TGTGCCAGCAGGCGGGCCTCGGGGGAGCAGTACTTC.

This clone was detected ten times or more. V gene TRBV5-1 combines with J gene TRBJ1-3; D uncertain. V was clipped by 0 bases and J by 0 bases, with 10 bases between them. Germline V gives CDR1 SGHRS, CDR2 YFSETQ. The CDR3 has 16 amino acids. The CDR3 spells CASSLVMGGSGNTIYF. The CDR3 coding sequence is TGCGCCAGCAGCTTGGTAATGGGCGGCTCTGGAAACACCATATATTTT.

The CDR3, as DNA: TGTGCCAGCAGTTTAGGGACAGGGGCAGATACGCAGTATTTT. Amino acid sequence: CASSLGTGADTQYF. V usage is TRBV27 and J usage is TRBJ2-3; 10 positions match TRBD1. This CDR3 is 14 amino acids long. The V gene's germline CDR1 is MNHEY and CDR2 SMNVEV (reference sequence). Trimming took 2 bases from V and 4 from J; bases not matched to a gene: 0.

V gene TRBV7-6 combines with J gene TRBJ2-7; D is possibly TRBD1 or TRBD2 (5 bases each). V was shortened by 4 bases and J by 5 bases, with 21 bases between the two germline ends. The CDR3 length is 16 residues. Looked up from germline, CDR1 is SGHVS and CDR2 is FNYEAQ. This CDR3 reads CASSSPGRRNGDEQYF. The CDR3 nucleotides are TGTGCCAGCAGCTCGCCGGGACGCAGGAACGGGGACGAGCAGTACTTC.

V is TRBV7-9 and J is TRBJ1-3, with D uncertain. Trimming cost V 2 bases and J 1 base, with 9 bases left between them. This CDR3 contains 15 residues. Germline V gene lookup returns CDR1 SEHNR and CDR2 FQNEAQ (reference sequence). The CDR3 spells CASSLLSPSGNTIYF. CDR3 sequence (DNA): TGTGCCAGCAGCTTATTAAGCCCTTCTGGAAACACCATATATTTT.

In this sample, this clone turned up a few times. The chain is built from TRBV21-1 and TRBJ1-5; the table's D call, TRBD1, was not checked against the DNA. TRBV21-1 is annotated as a pseudogene. The CDR3 contains 16 residues. CDR3 amino acids: CAIEQLYGDRNQPQHF. Here the CDR3 DNA reads TGTGCCATCGAGCAGCTTTACGGGGACAGAAATCAGCCCCAGCATTTT.

The chain has TRBV5-6 and TRBJ1-5, with unresolved D. Germline CDR1 reads SGHDT; CDR2 reads YYEEEE. Between the trimmed V and J ends, which lost 2 bases and 5 bases, there was a span of 14 bases. This CDR3 comprises 15 residues. The CDR3 spells CASSFTPTLDQPQHF. In DNA, the CDR3 is TGTGCCAGCAGCTTTACCCCAACCTTAGATCAGCCCCAGCATTTT.

This clone was seen just once. The V gene is TRBV5-6, the J gene TRBJ2-7; D is undetermined. The V and J ends lost 0 bases and 3 bases respectively, with 13 bases between them. This CDR3 is 15 amino acids long. CDR1 is SGHDT, CDR2 YYEEEE, per germline. The chain's CDR3 is CASSLGGGSFYEQYF. The CDR3 DNA is TGTGCCAGCAGCTTGGGGGGTGGCTCTTTCTACGAGCAGTACTTC.

V gene TRBV11-2 combines with J gene TRBJ2-1; TRBD2 matches 9 bases. CDR3 length: 15 amino acids. V lost 8 bases and J lost 2; bases outside the gene matches: 7. From germline, CDR1 is SGHAT and CDR2 FQNNGV. CDR3 in amino acids: CASVPAGGTYNEQFF. DNA for the CDR3: TGTGCCAGCGTCCCAGCGGGGGGAACCTACAATGAGCAGTTCTTC.

In its sample, this clone was seen a few times. The chain recombines TRBV29-1 with TRBJ2-5, with D possibly matching TRBD1 (5 bases). V was cut by 0 bases and J by 5 bases, with 10 bases left in between. CDR1 SQVTM and CDR2 ANQGSEA come from the germline V gene. The CDR3 has 13 residues. Here the CDR3 DNA reads TGCAGCGTTGAAGACAGGGATAGGGAGACCCAGTACTTC. Protein: CSVEDRDRETQYF.

The chain couples TRBV4-3 to TRBJ2-7; the D is unclear. The germline V gene encodes CDR1 LGHNA and CDR2 YSLEER. The CDR3 is 15 amino acids. Deletions cut 0 bases from V and 3 bases from J, with 12 bases between. The CDR3 bases are TGCGCCAGCAGCCAAGATCGCATGCAAGGCTACGAGCAGTACTTC. It is translated as CASSQDRMQGYEQYF.

This rearrangement joins TRBV9 to TRBJ1-1; 8 bases are a match to TRBD1. The CDR3 runs 18 residues. Germline CDR1 reads SGDLS; CDR2 reads YYNGEE. Losses at the gene ends were 4 bases for V and 0 bases for J; bases not matched to a gene: 14. DNA for the CDR3: TGTGCCAGCAGCCCCGGTTCCCAAGGACAGGGTCTGAACACTGAAGCTTTCTTT. Its protein is CASSPGSQGQGLNTEAFF.

This rearrangement joins TRBV7-9 to TRBJ2-5; 8 bases agree with TRBD2. CDR1 and CDR2 from the germline V gene are SEHNR and FQNEAQ (reference sequence). This CDR3 is built from 15 residues. The ends lost 3 bases at V and 3 bases at J; junction bases unmatched: 6. CDR3: CASSFGRGGKETQYF. For the CDR3, the DNA is TGTGCCAGCAGCTTCGGTCGGGGGGGAAAAGAGACCCAGTACTTC.

This clone showed up just a few times. This chain joins TRBV13 and TRBJ2-1; 8 bases line up with TRBD2. CDR3 size: 14 residues. Germline V gene sequence: CDR1 PRHDT, CDR2 FYEKMQ (reference sequence). V was pared by 5 bases and J by 4 bases, with 4 bases of the junction left unmatched. For the CDR3, the DNA is TGTGCCAGCAGCACGGGACTAGAGTACAATGAGCAGTTCTTC. Translation gives CASSTGLEYNEQFF.

The chain carries TRBV5-4 and TRBJ2-1; the D call may be TRBD1 or TRBD2 (5 bases each). CDR1 is SGHNT and CDR2 is YYREEE in the germline V gene (reference sequence). The CDR3 loop spans 12 amino acids. The V end lost 6 bases, the J end lost 8 bases, and 12 bases lay between the germline ends. As DNA, the CDR3 is TGTGCCAGCACCGGGGCCGGCTATGAGCAGTTCTTC. It is translated as CASTGAGYEQFF.

This chain uses TRBV4-3 with TRBJ1-2; 9 bases are shared with TRBD1. V lost 6 bases, J lost 5 bases, and 7 bases stayed unmatched. From germline, CDR1 is LGHNA and CDR2 YSLEER. The CDR3 has 14 residues. The CDR3 spells CASSQQGANYGYTF. In DNA form, the CDR3 reads TGCGCCAGCAGTCAACAGGGGGCGAATTATGGCTACACCTTC.

The CDR3 reads CASSTTGTSVYNEQFF. The DNA of the CDR3 is TGTGCCAGCAGTACAACAGGGACTAGCGTTTACAATGAGCAGTTCTTC. The J gene is TRBJ2-1, the V gene TRBV2; 10 bases agree with TRBD2. V was clipped by 5 bases and J by 4 bases; unmatched bases: 8. This CDR3 comprises 16 residues. CDR1 is SNHLY and CDR2 is FYNNEI in the germline V gene.

This chain links TRBV6-5 with TRBJ1-6; D is undetermined. This CDR3 has 13 residues. Germline CDR1 is MNHEY and CDR2 is SVGAGI. Trimming removed 0 bases from V and 7 bases from J, with 4 bases in between. The CDR3: CASSYSANSPLHF. In DNA form, the CDR3 reads TGTGCCAGCAGTTACTCGGCGAATTCACCCCTCCACTTT.

This clone turned up a few times. The CDR3 DNA reads TGTGCCAGCAGTTACGACAGTGTCATCCAGTACTTC. Its protein is CASSYDSVIQYF. The chain joins TRBV7-9 to TRBJ2-5, with a tentative D call TRBD1 (5 bases). V lost 6 bases to trimming and J lost 10 bases, with 15 bases between them. The V gene's germline CDR1 is SEHNR and CDR2 FQNEAQ (reference sequence). The CDR3 has 12 residues.

This sequence joins TRBV7-2 and TRBJ1-1; 7 nucleotides match TRBD1. This CDR3 contains 16 residues. After removal of 1 base from V and 3 bases from J, the junction contained 8 bases not matched to a gene. Germline V lookup: CDR1 SGHTA, CDR2 FQGNSA. The CDR3 DNA reads TGTGCCAGCAGCTTAGGACCAGGGGGACCTCACACTGAAGCTTTCTTT. Translated, it gives CASSLGPGGPHTEAFF.

The chain employs TRBV11-2 and TRBJ2-1, with D unresolved. V lost 5 bases and J lost 8, with 10 bases in between. Germline CDR1 and CDR2: SGHAT and FQNNGV. CDR3 size: 12 residues. CDR3 loop: CASSPSAHEQFF. CDR3 sequence (DNA): TGTGCCAGCAGCCCTAGTGCCCATGAGCAGTTCTTC.

The chain combines TRBV29-1 with TRBJ2-5; D possibly matches TRBD1 or TRBD2 (6 bases each). CDR1 is SQVTM and CDR2 is ANQGSEA in the germline V gene. V gave up 6 bases and J gave up 4 bases, with 9 bases separating them. CDR3 length: 11 residues. The CDR3 loop is CSVQGGETQYF. CDR3 DNA sequence: TGCAGCGTACAGGGAGGAGAGACCCAGTACTTC.